This T cell receptor (beta chain) was sequenced for a study of shared clonotypes between healthy human individuals. Concerning this clone itself: Its cognate antigen is unknown.

A CD45RA-negative memory subset and a CD45RA+ naive subset were separated from the CD4+ cells. The method was immunoSEQ multiplex PCR; TCRdb's version includes in-frame clones alone and lacks a portion of them. The top ten hold more than 0.35% of the sample, which has 2 million to 2.5 million clones, over 85% seen once. Study findings and constraints: Naive subsets tended to show greater estimated richness than memory subsets.

Trimming removed 9 bases at V and 4 bases at J, with 13 bases between. CDR3 length: 12 residues. Germline CDR1 SGHNT, CDR2 YENEEA. The V call is TRBV11-3, the J call TRBJ2-7, with a tentative D call TRBD1 (6 bases). The clonotype was recovered from a man younger than 35 in good health. Some clones in this sample may be carry-over from other donors' samples. Sample: naive CD4+ T cells from PBMCs. Subset noted: CD45RA+ positively selected. Here the CDR3 reads CARGHSNYEQYF. CDR3 DNA sequence: TGTGCCAGGGGACACTCTAATTACGAGCAGTACTTC.